This T cell receptor (beta chain) originates from a study of radiation and T cells in renal cell carcinoma. Whole-study context: Nephrectomy followed 15 Gy stereotactic body radiation by 4 weeks.

Findings and limits, study-wide: Top tumor clonotypes rose in blood 2 weeks post-radiation, then contracted.

The time point is: baseline pretreatment blood. Treatment noted: 15 Gy SBRT to primary tumor, nephrectomy 4 weeks later. Blood was sampled at baseline, 2 weeks and 4 weeks after SBRT. Repertoires were generated with immunoSEQ multiplex PCR, while TCRdb's copy carries only in-frame clones and drops some. The table records roughly 130,000 clones, 88% of them present only once. The CDR3 extends over 17 amino acids. The germline V and J ends were trimmed by 2 bases and 2 bases, with 18 bases remaining between them. The germline V gene has CDR1 MNHNS and CDR2 SASEGT. Remarks on this clone: Its matching antigen is unknown.

The source is a woman aged 45 to 65 with renal cell carcinoma. Sample: blood, taken from a patient whose treatment included radiotherapy and nephrectomy. The genes are TRBV6-1 and TRBJ2-5; D unresolved. This CDR3 reads CASSEPPFRAQQETQYF. CDR3 DNA sequence: TGTGCCAGCAGTGAACCTCCCTTTCGGGCCCAACAAGAGACCCAGTACTTC.